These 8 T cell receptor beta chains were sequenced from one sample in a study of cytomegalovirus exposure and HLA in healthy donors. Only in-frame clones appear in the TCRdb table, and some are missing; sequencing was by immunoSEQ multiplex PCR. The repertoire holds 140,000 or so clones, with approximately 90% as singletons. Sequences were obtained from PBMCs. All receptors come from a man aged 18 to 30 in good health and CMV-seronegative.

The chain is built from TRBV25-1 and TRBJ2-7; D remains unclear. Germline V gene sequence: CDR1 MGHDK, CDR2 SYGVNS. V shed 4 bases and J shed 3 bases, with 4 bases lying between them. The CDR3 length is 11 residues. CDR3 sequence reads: CASSANYEQYF. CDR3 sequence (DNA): TGTGCCAGCAGTGCCAACTACGAGCAGTACTTC.

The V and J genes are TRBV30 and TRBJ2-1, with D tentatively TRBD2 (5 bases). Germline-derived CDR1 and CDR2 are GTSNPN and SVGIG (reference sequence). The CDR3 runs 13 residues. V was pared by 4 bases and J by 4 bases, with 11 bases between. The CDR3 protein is CAWTGMGYNEQFF. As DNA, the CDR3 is TGTGCCTGGACCGGGATGGGTTACAATGAGCAGTTCTTC.

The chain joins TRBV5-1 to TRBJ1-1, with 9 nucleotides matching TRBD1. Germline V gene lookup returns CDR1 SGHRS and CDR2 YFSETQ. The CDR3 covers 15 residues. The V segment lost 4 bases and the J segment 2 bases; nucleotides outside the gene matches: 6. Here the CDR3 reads CASSPWTGANTEAFF. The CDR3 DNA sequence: TGCGCCAGCAGCCCCTGGACAGGGGCAAACACTGAAGCTTTCTTT. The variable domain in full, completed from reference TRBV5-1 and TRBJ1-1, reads KAGVTQTPRYLIKTRGQQVTLSCSPISGHRSVSWYQQTPGQGLQFLFEYFSETQRNKGNFPGRFSGRQFSNSRSEMNVSTLELGDSALYLCASSPWTGANTEAFFGQGTRLTVV.

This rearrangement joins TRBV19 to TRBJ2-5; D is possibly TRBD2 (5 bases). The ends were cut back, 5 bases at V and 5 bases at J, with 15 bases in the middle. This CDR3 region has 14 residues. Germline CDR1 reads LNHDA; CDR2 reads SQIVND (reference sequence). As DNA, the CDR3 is TGTGCCAGTAGTCCCCAGCGGTCGGATGAGACCCAGTACTTC. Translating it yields CASSPQRSDETQYF.

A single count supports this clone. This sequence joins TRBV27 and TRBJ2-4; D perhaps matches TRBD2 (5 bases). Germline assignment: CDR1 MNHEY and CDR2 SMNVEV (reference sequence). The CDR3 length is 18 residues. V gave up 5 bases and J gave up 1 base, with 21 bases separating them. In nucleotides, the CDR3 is TGTGCCAGCAGTCGAGGGAGACCCGTCTCGGGGGCCAAAAACATTCAGTACTTC. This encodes CASSRGRPVSGAKNIQYF.

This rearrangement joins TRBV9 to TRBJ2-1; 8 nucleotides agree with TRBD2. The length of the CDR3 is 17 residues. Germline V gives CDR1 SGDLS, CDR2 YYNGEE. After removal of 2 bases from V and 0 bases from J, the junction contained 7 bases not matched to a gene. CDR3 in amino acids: CASSVCLAGPSYNEQFF. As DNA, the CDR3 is TGTGCCAGCAGCGTGTGTTTAGCGGGACCCTCCTACAATGAGCAGTTCTTC. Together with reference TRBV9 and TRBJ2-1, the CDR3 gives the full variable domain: DSGVTQTPKHLITATGQRVTLRCSPRSGDLSVYWYQQSLDQGLQFLIQYYNGEERAKGNILERFSAQQFPDLHSELNLSSLELGDSALYFCASSVCLAGPSYNEQFFGPGTRLTVL.

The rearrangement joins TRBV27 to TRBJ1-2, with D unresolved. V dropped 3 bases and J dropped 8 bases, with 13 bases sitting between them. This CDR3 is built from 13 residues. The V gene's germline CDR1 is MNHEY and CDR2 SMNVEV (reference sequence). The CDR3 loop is CASSLFRGDGYTF. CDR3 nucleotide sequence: TGTGCCAGCAGTTTGTTCCGGGGAGACGGCTACACCTTC.

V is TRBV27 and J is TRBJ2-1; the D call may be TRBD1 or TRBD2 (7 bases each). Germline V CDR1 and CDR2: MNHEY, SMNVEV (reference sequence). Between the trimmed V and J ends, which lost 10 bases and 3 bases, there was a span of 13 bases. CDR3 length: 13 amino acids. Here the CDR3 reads CAIRGGNYNEQFF. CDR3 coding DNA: TGTGCCATCAGGGGGGGGAACTACAATGAGCAGTTCTTC.